These 27 T cell receptor beta chains were sequenced from one sample in a study of blood T cell repertoires in COVID-19 (dated by TCRdb to the early 2020s). The library came from the immunoSEQ multiplex PCR assay. The source is immuneACCESS, and TCRdb retained only in-frame sequences with V and J called. Part of the clones is not carried over; for the studies checked, unresolved V genes explain less than half of this, and the remainder is unexplained. Here the sample has roughly 330,000 clones; roughly 82% occur a single time. Under 2% of the sample goes to the ten largest clones. Material for sequencing was peripheral blood. These receptor sequences come from a woman aged 50 to 60 with acute or convalescent COVID-19.

This chain connects TRBV18 to TRBJ2-7; D perhaps matches TRBD1 (6 bases). V shed 3 bases and J shed 2 bases, with 11 bases lying between them. The CDR3 covers 14 residues. Germline V gives CDR1 KGHSH, CDR2 LQKENI. The CDR3 region is CASSPWTEPYEQYF. The DNA for the CDR3 is TGTGCCAGCTCACCCTGGACAGAACCCTACGAGCAGTACTTC.

This clone was found a few times. The rearrangement joins TRBV2 to TRBJ2-5; TRBD2 matches at 11 bases. With 4 bases clipped from V and 5 bases from J, the junction kept 6 bases outside the gene matches. The V gene's germline CDR1 is SNHLY and CDR2 FYNNEI. This CDR3 is 15 amino acids long. The CDR3 loop is CASSGRLAGMETQYF. CDR3 nucleotides: TGTGCCAGCAGTGGACGACTAGCGGGAATGGAGACCCAGTACTTC.

V gene TRBV19 combines with J gene TRBJ1-1; D might be TRBD1 (6 bases). The CDR3 runs 15 residues. Trimming removed 1 base at V and 7 bases at J, with 16 bases between. Germline V CDR1 and CDR2: LNHDA, SQIVND (reference sequence). The DNA for the CDR3 is TGTGCCAGTAGTATAGCCGTAGCGGGGGCTGGTGAAGCTTTCTTT. This translates into CASSIAVAGAGEAFF.

DNA of the CDR3: TGTGCCAGCAGCCGAGACAGGGGGTGGCAAGAGACCCAGTACTTC. As protein: CASSRDRGWQETQYF. The V and J genes are TRBV28 and TRBJ2-5; TRBD1 matches at 9 bases. The germline CDR1 and CDR2 sequences are MDHEN and SYDVKM. V trimming: 6 bases; J trimming: 2 bases; junction bases outside the gene matches: 7. CDR3 length: 15 residues.

The CDR3, as DNA: TGCGCCAGCAGCCAAGTGGTGACTACCAGTAAGGCCGGGGAGCTGTTTTTT. This codes for CASSQVVTTSKAGELFF. This chain links TRBV4-1 with TRBJ2-2; a weak D match, TRBD2 (5 bases). The CDR3 has 17 amino acids. Germline CDR1 is MGHRA and CDR2 is YSYEKL. Trimming took 1 base from V and 6 from J, leaving 18 bases between them.

This clone appeared once. The chain combines TRBV30 with TRBJ1-5; the match to TRBD1 covers 7 bases. The V gene's germline CDR1 is GTSNPN and CDR2 SVGIG (reference sequence). This CDR3 comprises 13 residues. V was clipped by 0 bases and J by 6 bases; unmatched bases: 2. Written as DNA, the CDR3 is TGTGCCTGGAGTGTACAGGGGAGTCAGCCCCAGCATTTT. Translating gives CAWSVQGSQPQHF. The full variable domain, its missing parts supplied by reference TRBV30 and TRBJ1-5, is SQTIHQWPATLVQPVGSPLSLECTVEGTSNPNLYWYRQAAGRGLQLLFYSVGIGQISSEVPQNLSASRPQDRQFILSSKKLLLSDSGFYLCAWSVQGSQPQHFGDGTRLSIL.

This clone was counted between two and nine times. The chain joins TRBV10-3 to TRBJ2-2; 8 bases match TRBD1. The CDR3 is 15 residues long. Unmatched junction bases numbered 3, after V lost 2 bases and J lost 4 bases. Germline V gene sequence: CDR1 ENHRY, CDR2 SYGVKD. CDR3 sequence reads: CAISEQTGVTGELFF. The CDR3 DNA reads as TGTGCCATCAGTGAGCAGACAGGGGTCACCGGGGAGCTGTTTTTT.

The CDR3 sequence: CASSLVRTSGRENEQFF. The CDR3 bases are TGTGCCAGCAGCCTCGTAAGGACTAGCGGGAGGGAAAATGAGCAGTTCTTC. The V call is TRBV5-4, the J call TRBJ2-1; 15 bases agree with TRBD2. With V trimmed by 4 bases and J by 7 bases, 9 bases remained unmatched. CDR1 SGHNT and CDR2 YYREEE come from the germline V gene (reference sequence). CDR3 length: 17 residues.

V is TRBV9 and J is TRBJ2-1; the match to TRBD2 covers 8 bases. V trimming: 5 bases; J trimming: 5 bases; junction bases outside the gene matches: 6. Germline CDR1 and CDR2: SGDLS and YYNGEE. CDR3 length: 14 residues. CDR3 sequence (DNA): TGTGCCAGCAGTACTAGCGGAACCAACAATGAGCAGTTCTTC. Encoded protein: CASSTSGTNNEQFF.

The V call is TRBV6-6, the J call TRBJ1-5; D may be TRBD1 (5 bases). The germline V gene encodes CDR1 MNHNY and CDR2 SVGAGI (reference sequence). Deletions cut 6 bases from V and 4 bases from J, with 13 bases between. The CDR3 spans 14 residues. The DNA of the CDR3 is TGTGCCAGCAGCAGTAACAGGCGTAATCAGCCCCAGCATTTT. Protein product: CASSSNRRNQPQHF.

The rearrangement links TRBV7-6 to TRBJ1-5; 10 bases map to TRBD1. This CDR3 has 15 amino acids. V trimming: 0 bases; J trimming: 7 bases; junction bases outside the gene matches: 3. Germline lookup yields CDR1 SGHVS and CDR2 FNYEAQ. This CDR3 reads CASSLAGQGSQPQHF. The CDR3 DNA reads as TGTGCCAGCAGCTTAGCGGGACAGGGGTCCCAGCCCCAGCATTTT.

This chain joins TRBV14 and TRBJ2-7, with 16 bases aligning to TRBD2. Losses at the gene ends were 3 bases for V and 2 bases for J; bases not matched to a gene: 10. The CDR3 totals 19 residues. CDR1 is SGHDN and CDR2 is FVKESK in the germline V gene. CDR3 amino acids: CASSQPPGLAGGVPYEQYF. CDR3 bases: TGTGCCAGCAGCCAGCCCCCGGGACTAGCGGGAGGGGTCCCCTACGAGCAGTACTTC.

This clone was seen only a few times. The V gene is TRBV4-1, the J gene TRBJ2-7; no clear D gene. This CDR3 has 13 residues. Germline V gives CDR1 MGHRA, CDR2 YSYEKL. Deletions cut 4 bases from V and 6 bases from J, with 13 bases between. Here the CDR3 DNA reads TGCGCCAGCAGCCCCCCTCACGGTCTCGAGCAGTACTTC. Translation gives CASSPPHGLEQYF.

The CDR3 region has the DNA TGCAGTGCTAGTCAACTGGACAGGGCCTCTATCGAGCAGTACTTC. Translating gives CSASQLDRASIEQYF. The chain employs TRBV20-1 and TRBJ2-7; 8 bases fit TRBD1. J was trimmed by 6 bases and V by 3 bases; bases with no gene match: 13. CDR3 length: 15 amino acids. Germline V gene sequence: CDR1 DFQATT, CDR2 SNEGSKA (reference sequence).

This clone was counted a few times. This chain links TRBV5-6 with TRBJ2-2; 8 bases agree with TRBD1. The CDR3 totals 14 residues. Germline CDR1 is SGHDT and CDR2 is YYEEEE. The ends lost 0 bases at V and 5 bases at J; junction bases unmatched: 0. The CDR3 sequence is CASSLDRGTGELFF. The CDR3 region has the DNA TGTGCCAGCAGCTTGGACAGGGGGACCGGGGAGCTGTTTTTT.

In DNA form, the CDR3 reads TGTGCCAGCAGTTTACAGGGGTGGCCGGGTGACAATGAGCAGTTCTTC. This encodes CASSLQGWPGDNEQFF. The V gene is TRBV27, the J gene TRBJ2-1, with a tentative D call TRBD1 (6 bases). V was trimmed by 2 bases and J by 5 bases, leaving 16 bases between them. Germline CDR1 is MNHEY and CDR2 is SMNVEV (reference sequence). The CDR3 is 16 amino acids.

This clone was seen a few times. J is TRBJ2-1 and V is TRBV19; TRBD2 is a possible D gene (6 bases). The V end lost 9 bases, the J end lost 8 bases, and 20 bases lay between the germline ends. The CDR3 is made up of 14 amino acids. Germline V gene lookup returns CDR1 LNHDA and CDR2 SQIVND (reference sequence). The CDR3 region has the DNA TGTGCCAGCACCAGGACTACACTAGCAGATGAGCAGTTCTTC. It specifies CASTRTTLADEQFF.

This chain links TRBV10-3 with TRBJ1-2, with D hard to call. From germline, CDR1 is ENHRY and CDR2 SYGVKD. There are 13 residues in the CDR3. V was clipped by 3 bases and J by 4 bases, with 9 bases between them. The CDR3 nucleotides are TGTGCCATCAGTGAAGGAGCGACCTATGGCTACACCTTC. Translated: CAISEGATYGYTF.

The rearrangement links TRBV10-3 to TRBJ2-3, with D possibly TRBD2 on 10 matching bases. Germline V gene data show CDR1 as ENHRY and CDR2 as SYGVKD. Trimming shortened V by 4 bases and J by 3 bases, and 32 bases separated the two germline ends. This CDR3 is built from 21 residues. The CDR3 DNA reads TGTGCCATCAGTGCCCCGGACAGGGGAGGTAGCGGGAGGTTTGGGACAGATACGCAGTATTTT. This encodes CAISAPDRGGSGRFGTDTQYF.

V is TRBV6-1 and J is TRBJ2-7, with 7 bases fitting TRBD2. J was trimmed by 0 bases and V by 6 bases; bases with no gene match: 5. CDR1 is MNHNS and CDR2 is SASEGT in the germline V gene. This CDR3 is 14 amino acids long. The CDR3 DNA follows: TGTGCCAGCAGACCCCGGGGGGTCTCCTACGAGCAGTACTTC. This gives the protein CASRPRGVSYEQYF.

The CDR3 loop is CASSEASRGNTEAFF. As DNA, the CDR3 is TGTGCCAGCAGTGAAGCCTCAAGGGGAAACACTGAAGCTTTCTTT. The chain recombines TRBV25-1 with TRBJ1-1; possible D gene TRBD1, 5 bases. The germline CDR1 and CDR2 sequences are MGHDK and SYGVNS. Between the trimmed V and J ends, which lost 2 bases and 2 bases, there was a span of 12 bases. This CDR3 has 15 residues.

This rearrangement joins TRBV24-1 to TRBJ2-7, with D tentatively TRBD1 (6 bases). The CDR3 consists of 12 residues. The germline V gene has CDR1 KGHDR and CDR2 SFDVKD. Deletions cut 3 bases from V and 8 bases from J, with 10 bases between. CDR3 sequence: CATSDQGTKQYF. CDR3 nucleotide sequence: TGTGCCACCAGTGATCAGGGGACCAAGCAGTACTTC.

This clone was recorded once. V usage is TRBV6-2 or TRBV6-3 and J usage is TRBJ2-7; 15 bases are a match to TRBD2. The V gene's germline CDR1 is MNHEY and CDR2 SVGEGT. Unmatched junction bases numbered 3, after V lost 2 bases and J lost 4 bases. The CDR3 consists of 16 residues. CDR3 in amino acids: CASSYGTSGRWYEQYF. The CDR3 DNA sequence: TGTGCCAGCAGTTACGGGACTAGCGGGAGGTGGTACGAGCAGTACTTC.

The chain joins TRBV2 to TRBJ2-4; possibly TRBD2 for D (5 bases). The V gene lost 3 bases and the J gene lost 7 bases, with 7 bases spanning the gap. The CDR3 runs to 12 residues. The germline CDR1 and CDR2 sequences are SNHLY and FYNNEI. The CDR3 bases are TGTGCCAGCAGTGACAGAGGGAACATTCAGTACTTC. Translated, it gives CASSDRGNIQYF.

V and J are TRBV30 and TRBJ2-5; 7 bases are a match to TRBD1. J was trimmed by 1 base and V by 1 base; bases with no gene match: 6. The length of the CDR3 is 15 residues. Germline CDR1 and CDR2: GTSNPN and SVGIG (reference sequence). DNA of the CDR3: TGTGCCTGGAGTGGCCCCGGGACAGCCCAAGAGACCCAGTACTTC. This translates into CAWSGPGTAQETQYF.

The chain couples TRBV9 to TRBJ1-1; unclear D gene. The CDR3 has 14 residues. From germline, CDR1 is SGDLS and CDR2 YYNGEE. V was clipped by 4 bases and J by 5 bases, with 15 bases between them. CDR3 protein: CASSPNSGGTEAFF. The CDR3, as DNA: TGTGCCAGCAGCCCTAATTCGGGTGGTACTGAAGCTTTCTTT.

This clone was observed a handful of times. The gene calls are TRBV6-6 and TRBJ1-2; 8 bases agree with TRBD1. The CDR3 runs 15 residues. Germline V gives CDR1 MNHNY, CDR2 SVGAGI (reference sequence). Trimming removed 0 bases from V and 4 bases from J; junction bases left unmatched: 4. The CDR3 spells CASSYSEDRAYGYTF. CDR3 nucleotides: TGTGCCAGCAGTTACTCTGAGGACAGGGCCTATGGCTACACCTTC.